Each of the 13 T cell receptor beta chains below was sequenced from the same sample in a study of tumor-infiltrating lymphocytes in primary liver carcinoma. In addition to blood RNA drawn from unsorted whole blood, germline DNA was extracted. With around 500 ng total RNA as template and a constant-region primer, TCR beta cDNA was made. Sequencing libraries for TCR beta derived from three nested multiplex PCR rounds that used slightly modified ARM-PCR. The first two PCR rounds, around 11 cycles each, used TRBV1-TRBV30 forward primers and a C-beta reverse primer. MiXCR was run by TCRdb on the multiplex PCR reads, yielding one entry per CDR3 protein. This sample has more than 150,000 distinct CDR3 sequences, with 50% to 75% found just once. The sample consisted of peripheral blood. These TCRs come from a man in his forties or fifties with primary liver carcinoma and hepatitis B virus infection.

The chain combines TRBV6-5 with TRBJ1-2, with D unclear. Looked up from germline, CDR1 is MNHEY and CDR2 is SVGAGI. The V and J ends lost 6 bases and 6 bases respectively, with 17 bases between them. The CDR3 covers 14 residues. The chain's CDR3 is CASSYEPEIHGYTF. CDR3 DNA: TGTGCCAGCAGCTACGAGCCAGAGATCCATGGCTACACCTTC.

The V call is TRBV5-1, the J call TRBJ2-6; D is possibly TRBD2 (6 bases). The CDR3 is made up of 16 amino acids. Trimming removed 5 bases at V and 0 bases at J, with 12 bases between. Germline CDR1 is SGHRS and CDR2 is YFSETQ. Here the CDR3 reads CASRATGVSGANVLTF. The DNA for the CDR3 is TGCGCCAGCAGGGCCACGGGGGTCTCTGGGGCCAACGTCCTGACTTTC.

The V call is TRBV6-1, the J call TRBJ2-1; D possibly corresponds to TRBD2 (5 bases). The ends were cut back, 3 bases at V and 0 bases at J, with 12 bases in the middle. The CDR3 spans 16 residues. In germline, CDR1 is MNHNS, CDR2 SASEGT. The CDR3 DNA sequence: TGTGCCAGCAGTGATCTAAGCGGAAGCTCCTACAATGAGCAGTTCTTC. Translation gives CASSDLSGSSYNEQFF.

The table lists this clonotype with a count of one. A read error may account for a junction end that differs from germline. This chain links TRBV6-1 with TRBJ1-6; no clear D. Germline CDR1 reads MNHNS; CDR2 reads SASEGT. This CDR3 region has 19 residues. The CDR3, as DNA: TGTGCCAGTAGTGATTCGCCGGACGGCACATTCTCCTATAATTCACCCCTCCACTTT. This sequence encodes CASSDSPDGTFSYNSPLHF.

Remarks on this clonotype: One junction end disagrees with the germline gene, perhaps due to a read error. This chain links TRBV11-2 with TRBJ2-5; D gene unclear. CDR1 SGHAT and CDR2 FQNNGV come from the germline V gene. The CDR3 sequence is 15 residues long. CDR3 coding DNA: TGTGCCAGCAGCTTTGGAGATAGGGCACAAGAGACCCATTACTTC. Translation: CASSFGDRAQETHYF.

The chain joins TRBV6-6 to TRBJ2-5; D is perhaps TRBD2 (6 bases). V lost 6 bases and J 5 bases, leaving 13 bases between the germline ends. Germline-derived CDR1 and CDR2 are MNHNY and SVGAGI (reference sequence). The CDR3 has 13 amino acids. In nucleotides, the CDR3 is TGTGCCAGCAGAGCGACTAGGGCGGAGACCCAGTACTTC. Protein: CASRATRAETQYF.

With respect to this clonotype: This could be a read error, since a much larger clone is one nucleotide away. V gene TRBV29-1 combines with J gene TRBJ2-3; tentative D call: TRBD1 (6 bases). The CDR3 is 11 residues long. CDR1 is SQVTM and CDR2 is ANQGSEA in the germline V gene. Here the CDR3 reads CIWGRGDTQYF. The CDR3 nucleotides read TGCATCTGGGGGCGTGGAGATACGCAGTATTTT.

Only a few counts were recorded for this clonotype. This rearrangement joins TRBV4-1 to TRBJ2-2; D possibly corresponds to TRBD2 (6 bases). Germline V gene lookup returns CDR1 MGHRA and CDR2 YSYEKL. V lost 6 bases to trimming and J lost 4 bases, with 21 bases between them. This CDR3 contains 17 residues. The CDR3 DNA is TGCGCCAGCAGTCGGGTGAACGGGGCGGAGGGCACCGGGGAGCTGTTTTTT. This sequence encodes CASSRVNGAEGTGELFF.

A note on this clonotype: One base away lies a much larger clone, so this may be a sequencing read error. This chain connects TRBV6-6 to TRBJ2-7, with D perhaps matching TRBD2 (6 bases). The CDR3 runs to 13 residues. The germline gives CDR1 MNHNY, CDR2 SVGAGI (reference sequence). This chain's CDR3 is CAGRSGTLYKQYF. As DNA, the CDR3 is TGTGCCGGCAGATCCGGGACTCTATATAAGCAGTACTTC.

Notes on this clonotype: A junction end diverges from the germline sequence, so it may reflect a read error. The chain joins TRBV6-6 to TRBJ2-1, with 9 bases matching TRBD2. Germline CDR1 and CDR2: MNHNY and SVGAGI (reference sequence). There are 16 residues in the CDR3. Here the CDR3 DNA reads TGTGTCAGCAGTTCAACGGGACTAGCCGACTACAATGAGCAGTTCTTC. Its protein product is CVSSSTGLADYNEQFF.

This clonotype was observed at least ten times. The J gene is TRBJ2-3, the V gene TRBV11-2; D is undetermined. Trimming took 3 bases from V and 1 from J, leaving 14 bases between them. CDR3 length equals 16 residues. From germline, CDR1 is SGHAT and CDR2 FQNNGV. CDR3 loop: CASSFLLLSGTDTQYF. DNA of the CDR3: TGTGCCAGCAGCTTCTTACTCCTCTCTGGCACAGATACGCAGTATTTT.

This clonotype was counted at least ten times. The V call is TRBV6-1, the J call TRBJ2-1; 7 bases are a match to TRBD2. Germline V lookup: CDR1 MNHNS, CDR2 SASEGT. V was pared by 3 bases and J by 6 bases, with 8 bases of the junction left unmatched. The CDR3 is 15 residues long. The CDR3 region has the DNA TGTGCCAGCAGTGACGTTGCGGGAGTTCCCAATGAGCAGTTCTTC. This translates into CASSDVAGVPNEQFF.

This clonotype appeared a few times. A junction end diverges from the germline sequence, so it may reflect a read error. This chain links TRBV29-1 with TRBJ1-1, with TRBD1 as a possible D gene (6 bases). The germline CDR1 and CDR2 sequences are SQVTM and ANQGSEA. The CDR3 is 13 amino acids. This CDR3 is CSATGWANIEAFF. CDR3 DNA: TGCAGCGCTACAGGGTGGGCGAACATTGAAGCTTTCTTT.